The 22 T cell receptor beta chains below were found in one sample sequenced in a study of blood T cell repertoires in COVID-19. The assay was immunoSEQ multiplex PCR, and TCRdb's table has in-frame clones only and misses some. The sample lists about 260,000 clones, around 87% seen once, with 2.3% in the top ten. Sequencing was done on a sample of peripheral blood. Receptors originate from a woman in her forties or fifties with acute or convalescent COVID-19.

The chain uses TRBV18 and TRBJ2-5; 9 positions match TRBD2. Per germline, CDR1 KGHSH and CDR2 LQKENI. The CDR3 is 16 amino acids. Losses at the gene ends were 0 bases for V and 5 bases for J; bases not matched to a gene: 7. CDR3 sequence (DNA): TGTGCCAGCTCACCACCTAGCGGGAGTGTGGGGGAGACCCAGTACTTC. This codes for CASSPPSGSVGETQYF.

This chain links TRBV5-4 with TRBJ1-2; 7 bases fit TRBD1. V trimming: 6 bases; J trimming: 7 bases; junction bases outside the gene matches: 9. Per germline, CDR1 SGHNT and CDR2 YYREEE (reference sequence). The CDR3 has 13 amino acids. Written as DNA, the CDR3 is TGTGCCAGCAAAAAGCTACAGGGGTCTGGCTACACCTTC. Residues: CASKKLQGSGYTF.

The chain joins TRBV11-2 to TRBJ1-6; no firm D call. The CDR3 totals 14 residues. The V gene lost 0 bases and the J gene lost 8 bases, with 8 bases spanning the gap. Germline CDR1 and CDR2: SGHAT and FQNNGV. CDR3: CASSLESVDSPLHF. The CDR3 DNA reads as TGTGCCAGCAGCTTAGAGAGTGTCGATTCACCCCTCCACTTT.

The chain uses TRBV30 and TRBJ2-7; TRBD1 aligns across 8 bases. Per the germline V gene, CDR1 is GTSNPN and CDR2 is SVGIG (reference sequence). V was clipped by 2 bases and J by 0 bases; unmatched bases: 3. The CDR3 is 14 residues long. The chain's CDR3 is CAWSPGTGSYEQYF. Written as DNA, the CDR3 is TGTGCCTGGAGTCCCGGGACAGGCTCCTACGAGCAGTACTTC.

The V gene is TRBV2, the J gene TRBJ1-1; maybe TRBD1 (5 bases). With 7 bases removed from V and 4 bases from J, the gap between germline ends came to 16 bases. The germline CDR1 and CDR2 sequences are SNHLY and FYNNEI. The CDR3 is made up of 14 amino acids. The CDR3 region is CASTVMGGTTEAFF. The CDR3 DNA sequence: TGTGCCAGCACCGTTATGGGGGGAACCACTGAAGCTTTCTTT.

The chain is built from TRBV27 and TRBJ2-7, with D possibly TRBD2 on 6 matching bases. Deletions cut 3 bases from V and 6 bases from J, with 9 bases between. This CDR3 spans 12 amino acids. Germline-derived CDR1 and CDR2 are MNHEY and SMNVEV (reference sequence). Here the CDR3 DNA reads TGTGCCAGCAGTTTCTCCGGGGGCGAGCAGTACTTC. It is translated as CASSFSGGEQYF.

This chain links TRBV2 with TRBJ1-6, with D possibly TRBD1 on 5 matching bases. There are 14 residues in the CDR3. The germline V gene has CDR1 SNHLY and CDR2 FYNNEI. V was trimmed by 2 bases and J by 10 bases, leaving 12 bases between them. The CDR3 DNA is TGTGCCAGCAGTGAACTCAGGCAGGGCTCACCCCTCCACTTT. Translation gives CASSELRQGSPLHF.

The chain is built from TRBV12-3 or TRBV12-4 and TRBJ2-7; D uncertain. V lost 6 bases, J lost 1 base, and 7 bases lay in between. The CDR3 totals 12 residues. As DNA, the CDR3 is TGTGCCAGCAGCCTAGTGTCCTACGAGCAGTACTTC. Residues: CASSLVSYEQYF.

The rearrangement links TRBV5-1 to TRBJ1-2; D is possibly TRBD1 (5 bases). Between the trimmed V and J ends, which lost 5 bases and 3 bases, there was a span of 8 bases. From germline, CDR1 is SGHRS and CDR2 YFSETQ. CDR3 length equals 12 residues. The CDR3 protein is CASRRGDYGYTF. CDR3 in DNA: TGCGCCAGCAGGCGGGGGGACTATGGCTACACCTTC.

The rearrangement links TRBV24-1 to TRBJ2-1, with 9 bases fitting TRBD1. The CDR3 extends over 16 amino acids. The germline V gene has CDR1 KGHDR and CDR2 SFDVKD. The ends lost 3 bases at V and 3 bases at J; junction bases unmatched: 5. CDR3: CATSDTGTGLYNEQFF. In DNA, the CDR3 is TGTGCCACCAGTGATACCGGGACAGGGCTCTACAATGAGCAGTTCTTC.

This chain links TRBV7-2 with TRBJ2-1; no reliable D call. The germline CDR1 and CDR2 sequences are SGHTA and FQGNSA. V gave up 2 bases and J gave up 2 bases, with 10 bases separating them. The CDR3 is made up of 15 amino acids. The CDR3 spells CASSLMMAPYNEQFF. CDR3 sequence (DNA): TGTGCCAGCAGCTTAATGATGGCCCCCTACAATGAGCAGTTCTTC.

The chain joins TRBV7-6 to TRBJ2-2; D not resolved. Germline loops: CDR1 SGHVS, CDR2 FNYEAQ. CDR3 length: 16 residues. V was shortened by 1 base and J by 5 bases, with 14 bases between the two germline ends. This chain's CDR3 is CASSLGRPIGTGELFF. In nucleotides, the CDR3 is TGTGCCAGCAGCTTAGGGCGGCCCATCGGGACCGGGGAGCTGTTTTTT.

This rearrangement joins TRBV19 to TRBJ2-6, with D unresolved. Germline CDR1 LNHDA, CDR2 SQIVND (reference sequence). The CDR3 has 15 residues. The germline V and J ends were trimmed by 3 bases and 0 bases, with 6 bases remaining between them. This CDR3 is CASSMTHSGANVLTF. The CDR3 nucleotides read TGTGCCAGTAGTATGACTCACTCTGGGGCCAACGTCCTGACTTTC.

The rearrangement uses TRBV28 and TRBJ1-2; TRBD1 aligns across 9 bases. The CDR3 is made up of 13 amino acids. Trimming removed 7 bases from V and 4 bases from J; junction bases left unmatched: 4. Per the germline V gene, CDR1 is MDHEN and CDR2 is SYDVKM. In DNA, the CDR3 is TGTGCCAGCACACCGGGACAGGGCTATGGCTACACCTTC. It yields the protein CASTPGQGYGYTF.

Notes on this clone: At one boundary the junction diverges from the germline segment, which might be a read error. The V call is TRBV2, the J call TRBJ2-3; TRBD1 agrees at 7 bases. Germline V CDR1 and CDR2: SNHLY, FYNNEI. The CDR3 consists of 12 residues. CDR3 residues: CASREEGATQYF. The CDR3 DNA sequence: TGTGCCAGCAGGGAAGAGGGGGCGACGCAGTATTTT.

The V call is TRBV18, the J call TRBJ2-1, with 9 positions matching TRBD1. This CDR3 region has 14 residues. The V segment lost 5 bases and the J segment 7 bases; nucleotides outside the gene matches: 6. The germline V gene has CDR1 KGHSH and CDR2 LQKENI. The CDR3 spells CASSRGQGGNEQFF. In DNA, the CDR3 is TGTGCCAGCTCAAGGGGACAGGGAGGGAATGAGCAGTTCTTC. Combining the CDR3 with reference TRBV18 and TRBJ2-1 gives the whole variable domain NAGVMQNPRHLVRRRGQEARLRCSPMKGHSHVYWYRQLPEEGLKFMVYLQKENIIDESGMPKERFSAEFPKEGPSILRIQQVVRGDSAAYFCASSRGQGGNEQFFGPGTRLTVL.

The V gene is TRBV5-1, the J gene TRBJ1-3; D gene uncertain. The CDR3 covers 14 residues. Germline V gene data show CDR1 as SGHRS and CDR2 as YFSETQ. V was pared by 0 bases and J by 4 bases, with 8 bases between. CDR3 loop: CASSLGAPGNTIYF. CDR3 DNA sequence: TGCGCCAGCAGCTTGGGGGCTCCAGGAAACACCATATATTTT.

The rearrangement links TRBV12-3 or TRBV12-4 to TRBJ1-5, with D unresolved. The CDR3 is 13 residues long. Between the trimmed V and J ends, which lost 8 bases and 6 bases, there was a span of 14 bases. The CDR3 coding sequence is TGTGCCAGCGCTATGGGCGCCCGTCAGCCCCAGCATTTT. Protein product: CASAMGARQPQHF.

The J gene is TRBJ2-3, the V gene TRBV5-4; TRBD1 might be the D (5 bases). The V end lost 4 bases, the J end lost 5 bases, and 14 bases lay between the germline ends. Germline V gene lookup returns CDR1 SGHNT and CDR2 YYREEE (reference sequence). This CDR3 region has 14 residues. The CDR3 protein is CASSTPRQLDTQYF. The CDR3 DNA follows: TGTGCCAGCAGCACCCCTAGACAGTTAGATACGCAGTATTTT.

The chain combines TRBV19 with TRBJ2-7, with 11 bases matching TRBD2. There are 16 residues in the CDR3. Germline values: CDR1 LNHDA, CDR2 SQIVND (reference sequence). Trimming took 4 bases from V and 2 from J; bases not matched to a gene: 7. In DNA form, the CDR3 reads TGTGCCAGTAGTAAAAGACTAGCGGGACCGACCTACGAGCAGTACTTC. It is translated as CASSKRLAGPTYEQYF.

The V and J genes are TRBV28 and TRBJ1-5; D might be TRBD1 (6 bases). The CDR3 runs 17 residues. Germline CDR1 MDHEN, CDR2 SYDVKM. V lost 3 bases to trimming and J lost 0 bases, with 15 bases between them. CDR3 in amino acids: CASSFSPRGVSNQPQHF. In nucleotides, the CDR3 is TGTGCCAGCAGTTTCTCCCCCAGGGGAGTTAGCAATCAGCCCCAGCATTTT.

The count of this clone is one. The chain combines TRBV29-1 with TRBJ2-7; 12 bases match TRBD1. Germline CDR1 SQVTM, CDR2 ANQGSEA. The V gene end was trimmed by 5 bases and the J gene end by 6 bases; junction bases not matched to a gene: 5. The CDR3 consists of 13 residues. CDR3 in DNA: TGCAGCGTTCCGGGGACAGGGGGCCGCGAGCAGTACTTC. It encodes CSVPGTGGREQYF.